A single sample is the source of the 20 T cell receptor beta chains below, sequenced in a study of identical twins. TCRdb reprocessed the 5' RACE reads via MiXCR and lists one record per CDR3 protein. Altogether 400,000 to 600,000 distinct CDR3 sequences are present, 20% to 25% being singletons, with the ten largest covering around 0.5%. These data are also associated with another study on yellow fever vaccine responses in identical twins.

Sequencing input: CD4+ T cells sorted from blood. The receptors were sampled from a woman between 18 and 29 years old in good health.

The J gene is TRBJ2-3, the V gene TRBV5-1; 9 positions match TRBD2. The germline gives CDR1 SGHRS, CDR2 YFSETQ. After removal of 0 bases from V and 4 bases from J, the junction contained 6 bases not matched to a gene. This CDR3 is built from 16 residues. This CDR3 reads CASSLGVAGAPDTQYF. The CDR3 DNA is TGCGCCAGCAGCTTGGGAGTAGCGGGGGCACCAGATACGCAGTATTTT. The complete variable domain, with remaining parts taken from reference TRBV5-1 and TRBJ2-3, reads KAGVTQTPRYLIKTRGQQVTLSCSPISGHRSVSWYQQTPGQGLQFLFEYFSETQRNKGNFPGRFSGRQFSNSRSEMNVSTLELGDSALYLCASSLGVAGAPDTQYFGPGTRLTVL.

This clonotype occurred many times. The chain couples TRBV12-3 or TRBV12-4 to TRBJ2-1; D might be TRBD2 (6 bases). Trimming removed 7 bases from V and 9 bases from J, with 16 bases in between. The length of the CDR3 is 13 residues. This chain's CDR3 is CASTEEAGGEQFF. The DNA of the CDR3 is TGTGCCAGCACCGAAGAGGCCGGGGGTGAGCAGTTCTTC.

The chain links TRBV28 to TRBJ2-4; no firm D call. Germline V CDR1 and CDR2: MDHEN, SYDVKM. This CDR3 is 14 amino acids long. V shed 5 bases and J shed 5 bases, with 13 bases lying between them. CDR3 sequence reads: CASSRLWGQNIQYF. CDR3 coding DNA: TGTGCCAGCAGTCGGCTGTGGGGTCAAAACATTCAGTACTTC. Supplemented by reference TRBV28 and TRBJ2-4, the full variable domain reads DVKVTQSSRYLVKRTGEKVFLECVQDMDHENMFWYRQDPGLGLRLIYFSYDVKMKEKGDIPEGYSVSREKKERFSLILESASTNQTSMYLCASSRLWGQNIQYFGAGTRLSVL.

This clonotype was counted between two and nine times. The V call is TRBV5-1, the J call TRBJ2-2, with D perhaps TRBD1 (6 bases). Germline CDR1 is SGHRS and CDR2 is YFSETQ. The CDR3 is 16 amino acids. Trimming removed 0 bases from V and 2 bases from J, with 11 bases in between. CDR3 in DNA: TGCGCCAGCAGCTTGGGTGCAGGGGCCAACACCGGGGAGCTGTTTTTT. This codes for CASSLGAGANTGELFF.

The chain has TRBV10-3 and TRBJ1-1; 7 bases are a match to TRBD1. V shed 2 bases and J 5 bases; nucleotides not matched to a gene: 5. The germline V gene has CDR1 ENHRY and CDR2 SYGVKD. CDR3 size: 14 residues. CDR3: CAISEEGGATEAFF. CDR3 bases: TGTGCCATCAGTGAGGAAGGGGGCGCGACTGAAGCTTTCTTT.

The V call is TRBV7-8, the J call TRBJ2-3, with D tentatively TRBD2 (5 bases). The V gene's germline CDR1 is SGHVS and CDR2 FQNEAQ. The CDR3 runs to 14 residues. With 2 bases removed from V and 0 bases from J, the gap between germline ends came to 6 bases. In nucleotides, the CDR3 is TGTGCCAGCAGCTTACAGCGGAGCACAGATACGCAGTATTTT. Its translation is CASSLQRSTDTQYF.

The V gene is TRBV20-1, the J gene TRBJ2-3; the D is unclear. Trimming shortened V by 6 bases and J by 1 base, and 14 bases separated the two germline ends. Germline V CDR1 and CDR2: DFQATT, SNEGSKA (reference sequence). The CDR3 extends over 14 amino acids. As DNA, the CDR3 is TGCAGTGCGAAAATTGGGCCCGGCACAGATACGCAGTATTTT. This encodes CSAKIGPGTDTQYF.

This clonotype was recorded a few times. The V call is TRBV20-1, the J call TRBJ2-7; D is unresolved. Germline V gene data show CDR1 as DFQATT and CDR2 as SNEGSKA (reference sequence). The CDR3 consists of 12 residues. V was shortened by 2 bases and J by 2 bases, with 7 bases between the two germline ends. In DNA, the CDR3 is TGCAGTGCTAGACAGGACGCCTACGAGCAGTACGTC. Translated: CSARQDAYEQYV.

V gene TRBV4-2 combines with J gene TRBJ2-5; D gene ambiguous. This CDR3 has 15 amino acids. Between the trimmed V and J ends, which lost 0 bases and 5 bases, there was a span of 13 bases. CDR1 and CDR2 from the germline V gene are LGHNA and YNFKEQ. The CDR3 coding sequence is TGTGCCAGCAGCCAAGATCGTCTCCCCTCGGAGACCCAGTACTTC. Amino acids: CASSQDRLPSETQYF.

The V call is TRBV5-1, the J call TRBJ2-2; the D gene could be TRBD1 or TRBD2 (5 bases each). Germline CDR1 SGHRS, CDR2 YFSETQ. CDR3 length equals 14 residues. V dropped 7 bases and J dropped 6 bases, with 16 bases sitting between them. The CDR3 loop reads CASYPYGAPGELFF. CDR3 DNA: TGCGCCAGCTACCCCTACGGGGCCCCCGGGGAGCTGTTTTTT.

This clonotype has only a few counts. The chain is built from TRBV3-1 and TRBJ2-1; no reliable D call. Trimming left V 0 bases short and J 2 bases short, with 8 bases between. The CDR3 totals 15 residues. Germline V gene data show CDR1 as LGHDT and CDR2 as YNNKEL (reference sequence). In nucleotides, the CDR3 is TGTGCCAGCAGCCAAGATCCTGTTCCCTACAATGAGCAGTTCTTC. This codes for CASSQDPVPYNEQFF.

The rearrangement uses TRBV20-1 and TRBJ2-2; 7 nucleotides align to TRBD1. Germline V gives CDR1 DFQATT, CDR2 SNEGSKA (reference sequence). This CDR3 comprises 14 residues. V lost 8 bases to trimming and J lost 3 bases; unmatched junction nucleotides: 9. The CDR3 nucleotides are TGCAGTCTAAAAAACAGGGGTGACACCGGGGAGCTGTTTTTT. This translates into CSLKNRGDTGELFF.

This clonotype appeared a single time. The chain links TRBV3-1 to TRBJ2-7; D perhaps matches TRBD1 (5 bases). Looked up from germline, CDR1 is LGHDT and CDR2 is YNNKEL (reference sequence). Trimming cost V 5 bases and J 7 bases, with 21 bases left between them. This CDR3 spans 15 amino acids. As DNA, the CDR3 is TGTGCCAGCAGCTCCGGACACAGTGGTACTTGGGAGCAGTACTTC. Protein product: CASSSGHSGTWEQYF.

The chain has TRBV12-3 or TRBV12-4 and TRBJ2-5; possible D gene TRBD1, 6 bases. The CDR3 covers 14 residues. V was clipped by 7 bases and J by 3 bases, with 15 bases between them. CDR3 DNA: TGTGCCAGCACCGAAACAGGGCTAAAAGAGACCCAGTACTTC. Translated, it gives CASTETGLKETQYF.

This sequence joins TRBV7-9 and TRBJ2-5; D is undetermined. Germline lookup yields CDR1 SEHNR and CDR2 FQNEAQ (reference sequence). This CDR3 is built from 15 residues. V was cut by 8 bases and J by 3 bases, with 19 bases left in between. The CDR3 DNA sequence: TGTGCCAGCGAAAATCTCGGTAGAGGAGAAGAGACCCAGTACTTC. This gives the protein CASENLGRGEETQYF.

This clonotype was seen more than once but under ten times. The chain links TRBV24-1 to TRBJ2-1; 10 bases map to TRBD2. Germline trimming cut 4 bases from V and 12 bases from J; bases unmatched to any gene: 8. This CDR3 comprises 14 residues. The germline gives CDR1 KGHDR, CDR2 SFDVKD. In DNA, the CDR3 is TGTGCCACCAGTGAACAAGCGGGAGGGGGGGGGCAGTTCTTC. Its translation is CATSEQAGGGGQFF.

The chain carries TRBV2 and TRBJ2-2; possible D gene TRBD1, 5 bases. From germline, CDR1 is SNHLY and CDR2 FYNNEI. The V gene lost 1 base and the J gene lost 7 bases, with 10 bases spanning the gap. The CDR3 has 14 amino acids. Here the CDR3 DNA reads TGTGCCAGCAGTGAAGAAGGGGCCGGCGGGGAGCTGTTTTTT. Translated, it gives CASSEEGAGGELFF.

The table lists this clonotype with a few counts. The chain couples TRBV11-2 to TRBJ2-2, with D possibly TRBD1 on 6 matching bases. With 5 bases removed from V and 4 bases from J, the gap between germline ends came to 20 bases. Germline V gene sequence: CDR1 SGHAT, CDR2 FQNNGV. The CDR3 runs 17 residues. For the CDR3, the DNA is TGTGCCAGCAGCCCCCTGGCAGGGGTTAATCCCACCGGGGAGCTGTTTTTT. It yields the protein CASSPLAGVNPTGELFF. The whole variable domain, remainder taken from reference TRBV11-2 and TRBJ2-2, is EAGVAQSPRYKIIEKRQSVAFWCNPISGHATLYWYQQILGQGPKLLIQFQNNGVVDDSQLPKDRFSAERLKGVDSTLKIQPAKLEDSAVYLCASSPLAGVNPTGELFFGEGSRLTVL.

This clonotype was counted between two and nine times. The V and J genes are TRBV10-1 and TRBJ1-1; possibly TRBD1 for D (5 bases). The CDR3 consists of 15 residues. The V end lost 1 base, the J end lost 6 bases, and 15 bases lay between the germline ends. The germline V gene encodes CDR1 WNHNN and CDR2 SYGVQD (reference sequence). CDR3 sequence (DNA): TGCGCCAGCAGTGAGTTCGGGGCCGGAGGAGCTGAAGCTTTCTTT. Translated: CASSEFGAGGAEAFF.

The chain couples TRBV5-1 to TRBJ2-7, with TRBD1 identical over 10 bases. The CDR3 spans 15 residues. Per germline, CDR1 SGHRS and CDR2 YFSETQ. V was pared by 2 bases and J by 5 bases, with 7 bases of the junction left unmatched. For the CDR3, the DNA is TGCGCCAGCAGCTTAACCGGGACAGGGGCCGACGAGCAGTACTTC. Translated, it gives CASSLTGTGADEQYF.